These 17 T cell receptor beta chains were sequenced from one sample in a study of CD8 T cells in Susac syndrome. Reverse transcription used roughly 0.45 to 1 ug RNA and random hexamers. One entry per CDR3 protein, called by TCRdb with MiXCR from the immunoSEQ multiplex PCR reads. The sample lists 180,000 or so distinct CDR3 sequences; about 95% were seen once. The specimen was CD4+ T cells from PBMCs. These receptors were taken from a human donor in good health.

The rearrangement uses TRBV6-5 and TRBJ2-1; 9 bases are shared with TRBD1. J gave up 4 bases and V 3 bases, and 19 bases lay outside the gene matches. Germline values: CDR1 MNHEY, CDR2 SVGAGI. The CDR3 consists of 20 residues. The CDR3 here is CASSYNSVVSRTGVYNEQFF. DNA for the CDR3: TGTGCCAGCAGTTATAATTCGGTTGTATCCCGGACAGGGGTTTACAATGAGCAGTTCTTC.

The gene calls are TRBV20-1 and TRBJ2-3, with TRBD1 identical over 9 bases. Germline CDR1 is DFQATT and CDR2 is SNEGSKA (reference sequence). The CDR3 has 14 amino acids. V shed 3 bases, J shed 6 bases, and the junction held 7 bases outside the gene matches. The CDR3 coding sequence is TGCAGTGCTAGTCCGGGACAGGGAGAGGATACGCAGTATTTT. Translating it yields CSASPGQGEDTQYF.

The chain's CDR3 is CASSGGQGVNYGYTF. In DNA, the CDR3 is TGTGCCAGCAGTGGGGGACAGGGGGTTAACTATGGCTACACCTTC. The V call is TRBV6-5, the J call TRBJ1-2; 11 nucleotides line up with TRBD1. J lost 1 base, V lost 5 bases, and 3 bases had no gene match. CDR1 and CDR2 (germline): MNHEY, SVGAGI. This CDR3 is 15 amino acids long.

CDR3 loop: CSARGSGLADYEQYF. The CDR3 DNA follows: TGCAGTGCTAGGGGGAGTGGACTAGCAGATTACGAGCAGTACTTC. V gene TRBV20-1 combines with J gene TRBJ2-7, with 8 bases lining up with TRBD2. J was trimmed by 4 bases and V by 3 bases; bases with no gene match: 11. Germline CDR1 and CDR2: DFQATT and SNEGSKA (reference sequence). This CDR3 comprises 15 residues.

This rearrangement joins TRBV30 to TRBJ1-1; the match to TRBD1 covers 8 bases. Germline assignment: CDR1 GTSNPN and CDR2 SVGIG (reference sequence). CDR3 size: 13 residues. The trim removed 4 bases at V and 5 bases at J, leaving 6 bases unmatched. This CDR3 is CAWTGGRGTEAFF. Here the CDR3 DNA reads TGTGCCTGGACAGGGGGCCGGGGGACTGAAGCTTTCTTT. The full variable domain, rest sourced from reference TRBV30 and TRBJ1-1, is SQTIHQWPATLVQPVGSPLSLECTVEGTSNPNLYWYRQAAGRGLQLLFYSVGIGQISSEVPQNLSASRPQDRQFILSSKKLLLSDSGFYLCAWTGGRGTEAFFGQGTRLTVV.

The rearrangement joins TRBV4-3 to TRBJ1-1, with D unresolved. Germline-derived CDR1 and CDR2 are LGHNA and YSLEER. This CDR3 comprises 14 residues. Trimming took off 0 bases at V and 3 bases at J, with 8 bases between the two ends. The CDR3 DNA reads as TGCGCCAGCAGCCAAGATCGGGCAGACACTGAAGCTTTCTTT. This encodes CASSQDRADTEAFF.

This chain links TRBV24-1 with TRBJ2-7; possibly TRBD1 or TRBD2 for D (6 bases each). Between the trimmed V and J ends, which lost 4 bases and 5 bases, there was a span of 17 bases. CDR1 is KGHDR and CDR2 is SFDVKD in the germline V gene. The CDR3 has 15 amino acids. The CDR3 DNA reads TGTGCCACCAGTGACCCCGGGGGCTCCGCGGACGAGCAGTACTTC. Residues: CATSDPGGSADEQYF.

The chain combines TRBV30 with TRBJ1-2; 8 bases match TRBD1. Unmatched junction bases numbered 6, after V lost 5 bases and J lost 7 bases. The germline CDR1 and CDR2 sequences are GTSNPN and SVGIG (reference sequence). The CDR3 length is 12 residues. The CDR3 DNA follows: TGTGCCTGGCAGGGGGCATTTGGTGGCTACACCTTC. Protein product: CAWQGAFGGYTF.

The V gene is TRBV25-1, the J gene TRBJ2-1, with 7 bases matching TRBD1. V gave up 4 bases and J gave up 5 bases; unmatched junction bases: 5. The CDR3 runs 14 residues. Germline CDR1 MGHDK, CDR2 SYGVNS. The CDR3 region is CASSGAGTDNEQFF. The DNA of the CDR3 is TGTGCCAGCAGTGGGGCCGGGACAGACAATGAGCAGTTCTTC.

V is TRBV30 and J is TRBJ1-1; 9 nucleotides line up with TRBD1. The CDR3 sequence is 15 residues long. Germline lookup yields CDR1 GTSNPN and CDR2 SVGIG (reference sequence). V was clipped by 4 bases and J by 5 bases; unmatched bases: 11. The CDR3 coding sequence is TGTGCCTGGATTTCCCTAAGGACAGGGGTGACTGAAGCTTTCTTT. Translation gives CAWISLRTGVTEAFF.

V and J are TRBV20-1 and TRBJ2-3, with D perhaps TRBD1 (6 bases). Deletions cut 2 bases from V and 2 bases from J, with 11 bases between. The CDR3 totals 14 residues. Looked up from germline, CDR1 is DFQATT and CDR2 is SNEGSKA (reference sequence). The CDR3 here is CSARNRDTTDTQYF. Written as DNA, the CDR3 is TGCAGTGCTAGAAACCGGGACACCACAGATACGCAGTATTTT.

This clonotype was picked up one time. The genes are TRBV30 and TRBJ1-5; D gene unclear. The CDR3 is 13 amino acids. The germline CDR1 and CDR2 sequences are GTSNPN and SVGIG (reference sequence). Trimming removed 6 bases at V and 0 bases at J, with 9 bases between. DNA for the CDR3: TGTGCCTGCGGGTGGGGTAGCAATCAGCCCCAGCATTTT. Its translation is CACGWGSNQPQHF.

The J gene is TRBJ2-2, the V gene TRBV29-1, with 9 nucleotides matching TRBD1. The CDR3 extends over 14 amino acids. Germline V CDR1 and CDR2: SQVTM, ANQGSEA. Trimming cost V 4 bases and J 5 bases; bases outside gene matches: 5. The CDR3 loop reads CSVGWTGVTGELFF. The CDR3 DNA reads as TGCAGCGTTGGTTGGACAGGGGTAACCGGGGAGCTGTTTTTT.

The V call is TRBV15, the J call TRBJ2-2; TRBD2 matches at 8 bases. The CDR3 runs to 18 residues. V shed 0 bases and J 0 bases; nucleotides not matched to a gene: 6. The germline gives CDR1 LNHNV, CDR2 YYDKDF (reference sequence). The CDR3 sequence is CATSRDLGLGANTGELFF. CDR3 in DNA: TGTGCCACCAGCAGAGATCTGGGACTAGGGGCGAACACCGGGGAGCTGTTTTTT.

V and J are TRBV10-3 and TRBJ1-1; D unresolved. V gave up 7 bases and J gave up 1 base, with 13 bases separating them. The CDR3 covers 14 residues. Germline loops: CDR1 ENHRY, CDR2 SYGVKD. The CDR3 loop is CAITLGPTNTEAFF. Here the CDR3 DNA reads TGTGCCATCACCCTCGGACCGACGAACACTGAAGCTTTCTTT.

The rearrangement links TRBV6-5 to TRBJ2-7; 8 bases are a match to TRBD2. Per germline, CDR1 MNHEY and CDR2 SVGAGI. The ends lost 5 bases at V and 2 bases at J; junction bases unmatched: 8. The CDR3 contains 15 residues. CDR3 sequence reads: CASSQGPAGAYEQYF. DNA for the CDR3: TGTGCCAGCAGTCAGGGACCAGCGGGGGCCTACGAGCAGTACTTC.

The chain carries TRBV6-2 or TRBV6-3 and TRBJ2-1; TRBD2 matches at 7 bases. The CDR3 sequence is 13 residues long. CDR1 and CDR2 (germline): MNHEY, SVGEGT. V trimming: 7 bases; J trimming: 10 bases; junction bases outside the gene matches: 10. CDR3 DNA: TGTGCCAGCAAAGAGGACCCAGCGGGGGAGCAGTTCTTC. This sequence encodes CASKEDPAGEQFF.